Listed below are T cell receptor beta chains from one sample, sequenced in a study of CD8 T cells in Susac syndrome. From the immunoSEQ multiplex PCR reads, TCRdb called clonotypes with MiXCR, one entry per CDR3 protein. The sample contains 75,000 to 95,000 distinct CDR3 sequences, 90% to 95% of which appear only once. The sequenced sample consisted of CD8+ T cells from PBMCs. These receptors all come from a human donor with multiple sclerosis. Both conserved end residues are part of each CDR3. Fields, in order: J gene, V gene, D gene, CDR3 protein. The D gene is left open where the match is weak.

>TRBJ2-2|TRBV27|-
CASSLYGNTGELFF
>TRBJ2-1|TRBV4-2|-
CASSQDRGSYNEQFF
>TRBJ2-7|TRBV7-3|-
CASSSQDREGFEQYF
>TRBJ2-3|TRBV19|-
CASSLREEGGDTQYF
>TRBJ1-2|TRBV4-1|-
CASSQEGSNYGYTF
>TRBJ2-7|TRBV27|TRBD1
CASRGQAHEQYF
>TRBJ2-2|TRBV9|-
CASSVDVIRPGELFF
>TRBJ1-4|TRBV5-4|-
CASRPGDLNNEKLFF
>TRBJ1-4|TRBV7-3|-
CASSPRPRVGNEKLFF
>TRBJ2-5|TRBV7-9|TRBD2
CALAGGSETQYF
>TRBJ1-1|TRBV2|-
CATYRLPRAFF
>TRBJ2-3|TRBV6-5|-
CASSSLPGFTDTQYF
>TRBJ2-3|TRBV7-8|TRBD2
CASSLLAGEDTQYF
>TRBJ2-1|TRBV19|-
CASSPLAGGLVDEQFF
>TRBJ1-2|TRBV28|-
CASADTIRLGGYTF
>TRBJ1-5|TRBV6-2/TRBV6-3|-
CASVSDSYNQPQHF